These 14 T cell receptor beta chains were sequenced from one sample in a study of blood T cell repertoires in COVID-19. Generated by immunoSEQ multiplex PCR, the TCRdb table keeps only in-frame clones and is missing some. The repertoire holds about 400,000 clones, 86% seen once, with more than 1.4% in the top ten. The sequenced sample was peripheral blood. The origin of the receptors is a woman aged 30 to 39 with active or convalescent COVID-19.

The chain joins TRBV4-1 to TRBJ1-1, with a weak D call TRBD1 (6 bases). The CDR3 sequence is 14 residues long. CDR1 is MGHRA and CDR2 is YSYEKL in the germline V gene. Trimming shortened V by 2 bases and J by 4 bases, and 11 bases separated the two germline ends. The CDR3 nucleotides are TGCGCCAGCAGCCAAAGCAGGGGTATCACTGAAGCTTTCTTT. Protein: CASSQSRGITEAFF.

The chain couples TRBV11-3 to TRBJ2-2; D may be TRBD1 (5 bases). The V end lost 4 bases, the J end lost 1 base, and 7 bases lay between the germline ends. The CDR3 length is 14 residues. Germline values: CDR1 SGHNT, CDR2 YENEEA. In DNA form, the CDR3 reads TGTGCCAGCAGCTCAACAGGGAACACCGGGGAGCTGTTTTTT. This gives the protein CASSSTGNTGELFF.

This chain links TRBV27 with TRBJ1-5; D is ambiguous. This CDR3 has 13 amino acids. From germline, CDR1 is MNHEY and CDR2 SMNVEV (reference sequence). V lost 2 bases to trimming and J lost 3 bases, with 5 bases between them. CDR3 sequence reads: CASSLAHNQPQHF. CDR3 coding DNA: TGTGCCAGCAGTTTAGCGCACAATCAGCCCCAGCATTTT.

The chain links TRBV27 to TRBJ2-7; 8 bases align to TRBD2. This CDR3 is built from 14 residues. Germline V gene sequence: CDR1 MNHEY, CDR2 SMNVEV (reference sequence). The ends lost 7 bases at V and 0 bases at J; junction bases unmatched: 5. The CDR3 protein is CASTVSGNSYEQYF. CDR3 DNA: TGTGCCAGCACCGTTAGCGGGAACTCCTACGAGCAGTACTTC.

The chain is built from TRBV12-1 and TRBJ2-1; no check of the table's D call, TRBD2, against the DNA was made. TRBV12-1 is deemed a pseudogene. This CDR3 spans 17 amino acids. The CDR3 is CASSLISGLADYNEQFF. The CDR3, as DNA: TGTGCCAGCAGCTTAATATCAGGACTAGCTGACTACAATGAGCAGTTCTTC.

The rearrangement joins TRBV4-1 to TRBJ2-5, with 7 nucleotides matching TRBD2. The CDR3 is 14 residues long. V was clipped by 5 bases and J by 4 bases; unmatched bases: 7. From germline, CDR1 is MGHRA and CDR2 YSYEKL. CDR3 sequence (DNA): TGCGCCAGCAGCGAGCGGGGTTGGAGAGAGACCCAGTACTTC. This gives the protein CASSERGWRETQYF.

The CDR3 DNA follows: TGTGCCAGCAGCTTAGCGGTACTAGCGGAGCTGAATGAGCAGTTCTTC. It translates to CASSLAVLAELNEQFF. V usage is TRBV7-6 and J usage is TRBJ2-1; TRBD2 agrees at 8 bases. Germline lookup yields CDR1 SGHVS and CDR2 FNYEAQ. The CDR3 is 16 residues long. V lost 0 bases to trimming and J lost 7 bases; unmatched junction nucleotides: 8.

This clone has only a few counts. The chain links TRBV7-6 to TRBJ2-1, with TRBD2 matching 7 bases. J was trimmed by 7 bases and V by 3 bases; bases with no gene match: 12. The CDR3 loop spans 16 amino acids. CDR1 is SGHVS and CDR2 is FNYEAQ in the germline V gene. The CDR3 protein is CASSLAIGVGGNEQFF. The DNA for the CDR3 is TGTGCCAGCAGCTTGGCTATCGGGGTCGGGGGGAATGAGCAGTTCTTC.

The chain has TRBV11-2 and TRBJ2-5, with 7 bases lining up with TRBD1. Per the germline V gene, CDR1 is SGHAT and CDR2 is FQNNGV. CDR3 length: 16 amino acids. V was pared by 5 bases and J by 1 base, with 10 bases of the junction left unmatched. The CDR3 coding sequence is TGTGCCAGCAGCAAGGGACAGAGAATTCTCCAAGAGACCCAGTACTTC. Its protein product is CASSKGQRILQETQYF.

DNA of the CDR3: TGTGCCAGCAGTTTAGGAACTAGCCACGAGCAGTACTTC. It yields the protein CASSLGTSHEQYF. The V call is TRBV12-3 or TRBV12-4, the J call TRBJ2-7; possible D gene TRBD2, 6 bases. The V and J ends lost 1 base and 5 bases respectively, with 9 bases between them. This CDR3 is built from 13 residues.

The chain is built from TRBV12-3 or TRBV12-4 and TRBJ1-6; D remains unclear. The V end lost 5 bases, the J end lost 6 bases, and 8 bases lay between the germline ends. The CDR3 sequence is 13 residues long. The CDR3 region is CASSPSPNSPLHF. The CDR3 DNA is TGTGCCAGCAGTCCCAGTCCTAATTCACCCCTCCACTTT.

The V call is TRBV28, the J call TRBJ1-4; a possible D gene is TRBD1 (5 bases). The V gene lost 2 bases and the J gene lost 0 bases, with 13 bases spanning the gap. Germline V gives CDR1 MDHEN, CDR2 SYDVKM. This CDR3 has 17 amino acids. Here the CDR3 DNA reads TGTGCCAGCAGTTTAGGGGGGTATTTCGCAACTAATGAAAAACTGTTTTTT. Translated: CASSLGGYFATNEKLFF.

The rearrangement links TRBV5-6 to TRBJ1-2; D unclear. V lost 0 bases and J lost 8, with 11 bases in between. CDR1 and CDR2 from the germline V gene are SGHDT and YYEEEE. The CDR3 consists of 13 residues. In DNA form, the CDR3 reads TGTGCCAGCAGCTTGGAGCCGTTGTCCGGCTACACCTTC. This gives the protein CASSLEPLSGYTF. Full variable domain (remainder filled in from reference TRBV5-6 and TRBJ1-2): DAGVTQSPTHLIKTRGQQVTLRCSPKSGHDTVSWYQQALGQGPQFIFQYYEEEERQRGNFPDRFSGHQFPNYSSELNVNALLLGDSALYLCASSLEPLSGYTFGSGTRLTVV.

The rearrangement links TRBV13 to TRBJ1-1, with 11 bases matching TRBD1. This CDR3 region has 16 residues. The junction had 5 bases not matched to a gene; V was cut back by 5 bases and J by 0 bases. Germline V CDR1 and CDR2: PRHDT, FYEKMQ (reference sequence). As DNA, the CDR3 is TGTGCCAGCAGCACCAGGGACAGGGGGATGAACACTGAAGCTTTCTTT. Protein product: CASSTRDRGMNTEAFF.